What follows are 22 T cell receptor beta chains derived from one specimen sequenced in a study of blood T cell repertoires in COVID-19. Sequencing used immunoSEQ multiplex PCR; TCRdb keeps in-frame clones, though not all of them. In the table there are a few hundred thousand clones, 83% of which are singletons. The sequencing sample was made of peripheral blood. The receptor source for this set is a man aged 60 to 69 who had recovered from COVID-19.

CDR3: CASSLWGRTDTQYF. The CDR3 nucleotides read TGTGCCAGCAGCTTATGGGGCCGCACAGATACGCAGTATTTT. The chain joins TRBV7-8 to TRBJ2-3; possible D gene TRBD1, 5 bases. CDR1 SGHVS and CDR2 FQNEAQ come from the germline V gene. Trimming pared 2 bases from V and 1 base from J, leaving 7 bases between. The CDR3 contains 14 residues. Full variable domain (remainder filled in from reference TRBV7-8 and TRBJ2-3): GAGVSQSPRYKVAKRGQDVALRCDPISGHVSLFWYQQALGQGPEFLTYFQNEAQLDKSGLPSDRFFAERPEGSVSTLKIQRTQQEDSAVYLCASSLWGRTDTQYFGPGTRLTVL.

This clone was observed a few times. The CDR3 loop is CASSLSGTSQETQYF. The CDR3 DNA is TGCGCCAGCAGCTTGTCTGGGACTAGCCAAGAGACCCAGTACTTC. The J gene is TRBJ2-5, the V gene TRBV5-1; TRBD2 agrees at 8 bases. This CDR3 has 15 amino acids. Germline V CDR1 and CDR2: SGHRS, YFSETQ. V shed 1 base and J 1 base; nucleotides not matched to a gene: 3.

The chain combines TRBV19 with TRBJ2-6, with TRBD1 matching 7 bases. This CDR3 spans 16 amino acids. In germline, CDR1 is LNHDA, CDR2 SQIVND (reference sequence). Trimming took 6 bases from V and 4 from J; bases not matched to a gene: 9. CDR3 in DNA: TGTGCCAGTAGCCAAACAGGGGCTGGCGGGGCCAACGTCCTGACTTTC. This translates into CASSQTGAGGANVLTF.

The CDR3 loop is CASSPHGGGVVGNTEAFF. In nucleotides, the CDR3 is TGTGCCAGCAGTCCCCATGGAGGGGGCGTTGTCGGGAACACTGAAGCTTTCTTT. The genes are TRBV28 and TRBJ1-1; 7 bases line up with TRBD1. The germline gives CDR1 MDHEN, CDR2 SYDVKM. This CDR3 has 18 amino acids. V shed 5 bases, J shed 1 base, and the junction held 16 bases outside the gene matches.

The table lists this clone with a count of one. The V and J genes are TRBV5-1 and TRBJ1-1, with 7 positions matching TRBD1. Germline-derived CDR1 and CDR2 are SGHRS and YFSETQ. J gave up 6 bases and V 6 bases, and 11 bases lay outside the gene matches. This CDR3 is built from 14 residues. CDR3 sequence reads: CASTSGTALAEAFF. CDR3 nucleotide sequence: TGCGCCAGCACCTCCGGGACAGCCCTCGCTGAAGCTTTCTTT.

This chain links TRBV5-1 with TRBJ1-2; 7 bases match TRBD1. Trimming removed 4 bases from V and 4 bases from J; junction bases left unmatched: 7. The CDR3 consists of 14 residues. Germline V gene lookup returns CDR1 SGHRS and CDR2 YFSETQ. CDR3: CASSPITGAYGYTF. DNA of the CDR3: TGCGCCAGCAGCCCGATTACAGGGGCCTATGGCTACACCTTC.

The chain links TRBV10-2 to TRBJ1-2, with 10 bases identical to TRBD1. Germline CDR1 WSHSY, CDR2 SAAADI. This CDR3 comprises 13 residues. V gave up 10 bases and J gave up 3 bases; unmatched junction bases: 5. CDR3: CATRDRGDYGYTF. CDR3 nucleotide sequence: TGCGCCACCCGGGACAGGGGCGACTATGGCTACACCTTC.

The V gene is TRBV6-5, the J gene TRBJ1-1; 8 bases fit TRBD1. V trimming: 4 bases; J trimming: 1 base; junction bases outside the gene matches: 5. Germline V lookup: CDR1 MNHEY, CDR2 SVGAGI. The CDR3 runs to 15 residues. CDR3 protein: CASSSGTGPNTEAFF. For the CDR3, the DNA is TGTGCCAGCAGTTCGGGGACAGGTCCGAACACTGAAGCTTTCTTT.

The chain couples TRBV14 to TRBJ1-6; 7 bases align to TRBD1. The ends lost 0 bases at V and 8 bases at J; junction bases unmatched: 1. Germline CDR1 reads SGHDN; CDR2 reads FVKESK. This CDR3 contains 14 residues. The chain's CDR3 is CASSQDRGYSPLHF. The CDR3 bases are TGTGCCAGCAGCCAAGACAGGGGGTATTCACCCCTCCACTTT.

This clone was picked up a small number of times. CDR3 sequence reads: CASSELRGRVSGNTIYF. The CDR3 DNA is TGCGCCAGCAGTGAGTTAAGGGGGCGGGTTTCCGGAAACACCATATATTTT. The rearrangement links TRBV10-1 to TRBJ1-3, with 7 nucleotides matching TRBD1. The CDR3 contains 17 residues. The germline V gene has CDR1 WNHNN and CDR2 SYGVQD (reference sequence). Trimming at V came to 1 base and at J to 4 bases, leaving 10 bases not matched to a gene.

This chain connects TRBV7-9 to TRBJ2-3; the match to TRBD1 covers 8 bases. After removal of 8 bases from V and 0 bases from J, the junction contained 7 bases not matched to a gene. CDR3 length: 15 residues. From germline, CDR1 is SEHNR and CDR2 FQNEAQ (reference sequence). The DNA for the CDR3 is TGTGCCAGCTCAGACAGGGGAGCTAGCACAGATACGCAGTATTTT. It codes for CASSDRGASTDTQYF.

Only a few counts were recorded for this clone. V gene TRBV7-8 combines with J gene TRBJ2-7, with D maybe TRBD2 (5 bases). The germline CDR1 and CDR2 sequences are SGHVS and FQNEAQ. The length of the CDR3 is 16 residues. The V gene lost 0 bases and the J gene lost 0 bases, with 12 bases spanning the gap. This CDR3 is CASSLAWTGSSYEQYF. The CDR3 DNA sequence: TGTGCCAGCAGCTTAGCGTGGACGGGAAGCTCCTACGAGCAGTACTTC.

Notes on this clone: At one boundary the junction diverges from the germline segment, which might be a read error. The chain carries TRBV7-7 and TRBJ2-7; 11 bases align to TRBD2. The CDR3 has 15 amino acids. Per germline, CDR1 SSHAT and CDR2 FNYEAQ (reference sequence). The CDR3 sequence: CASSLLAGDAYEQYF. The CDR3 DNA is TGTGCTAGCAGCTTACTAGCGGGGGATGCCTACGAGCAGTACTTC.

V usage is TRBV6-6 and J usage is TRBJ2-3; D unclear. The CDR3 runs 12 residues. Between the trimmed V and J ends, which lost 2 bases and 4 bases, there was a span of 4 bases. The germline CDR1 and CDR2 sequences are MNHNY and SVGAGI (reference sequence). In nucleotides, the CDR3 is TGTGCCAGCAGTTACAGCCCAGATACGCAGTATTTT. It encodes CASSYSPDTQYF.

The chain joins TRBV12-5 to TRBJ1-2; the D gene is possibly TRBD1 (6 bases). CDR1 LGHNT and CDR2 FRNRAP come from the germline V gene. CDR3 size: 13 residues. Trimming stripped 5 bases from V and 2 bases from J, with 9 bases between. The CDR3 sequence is CASGGDTNYGYTF. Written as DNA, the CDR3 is TGTGCTAGTGGTGGGGACACGAACTATGGCTACACCTTC.

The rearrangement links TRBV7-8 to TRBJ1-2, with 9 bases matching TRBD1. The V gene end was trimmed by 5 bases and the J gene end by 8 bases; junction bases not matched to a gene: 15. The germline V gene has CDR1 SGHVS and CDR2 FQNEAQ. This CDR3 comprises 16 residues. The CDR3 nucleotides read TGTGCCAGCAGCCGTTTTACCGCTGACAGGGGGAAAGGCTACACCTTC. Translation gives CASSRFTADRGKGYTF.

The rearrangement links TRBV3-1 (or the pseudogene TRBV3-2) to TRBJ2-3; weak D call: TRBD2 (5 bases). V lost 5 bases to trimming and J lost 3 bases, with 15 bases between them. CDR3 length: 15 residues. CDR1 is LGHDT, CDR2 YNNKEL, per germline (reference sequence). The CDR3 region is CASSLQVALTDTQYF. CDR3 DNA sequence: TGTGCCAGCAGCTTGCAGGTAGCGCTAACAGATACGCAGTATTTT.

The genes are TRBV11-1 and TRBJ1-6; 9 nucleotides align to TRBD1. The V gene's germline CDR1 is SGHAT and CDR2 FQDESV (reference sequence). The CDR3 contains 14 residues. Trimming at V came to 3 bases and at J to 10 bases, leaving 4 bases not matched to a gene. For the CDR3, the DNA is TGTGCCAGCAGCTTGGGGACAGGGCGCTCACCCCTCCACTTT. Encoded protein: CASSLGTGRSPLHF.

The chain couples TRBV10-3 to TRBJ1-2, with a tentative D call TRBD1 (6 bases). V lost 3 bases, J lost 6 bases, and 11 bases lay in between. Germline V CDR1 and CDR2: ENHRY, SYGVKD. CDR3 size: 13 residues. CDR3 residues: CAISDRGRDGYTF. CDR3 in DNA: TGTGCCATCAGTGATAGGGGGAGGGATGGCTACACCTTC.

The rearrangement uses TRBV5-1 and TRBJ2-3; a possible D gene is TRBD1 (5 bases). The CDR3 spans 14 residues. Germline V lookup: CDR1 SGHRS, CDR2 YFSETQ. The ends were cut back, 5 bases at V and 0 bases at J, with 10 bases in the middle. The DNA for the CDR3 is TGCGCCAGCAGTTTTCAGGGAAGCACAGATACGCAGTATTTT. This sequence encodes CASSFQGSTDTQYF. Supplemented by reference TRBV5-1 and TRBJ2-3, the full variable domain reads KAGVTQTPRYLIKTRGQQVTLSCSPISGHRSVSWYQQTPGQGLQFLFEYFSETQRNKGNFPGRFSGRQFSNSRSEMNVSTLELGDSALYLCASSFQGSTDTQYFGPGTRLTVL.

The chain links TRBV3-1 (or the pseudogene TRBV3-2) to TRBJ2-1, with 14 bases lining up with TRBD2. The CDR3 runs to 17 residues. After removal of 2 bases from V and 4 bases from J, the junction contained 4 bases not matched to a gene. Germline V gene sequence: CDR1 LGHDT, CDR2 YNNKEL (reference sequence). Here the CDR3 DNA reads TGTGCCAGCAGCCAACCCGGACTAGCGGGGGGTTACAATGAGCAGTTCTTC. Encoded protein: CASSQPGLAGGYNEQFF.

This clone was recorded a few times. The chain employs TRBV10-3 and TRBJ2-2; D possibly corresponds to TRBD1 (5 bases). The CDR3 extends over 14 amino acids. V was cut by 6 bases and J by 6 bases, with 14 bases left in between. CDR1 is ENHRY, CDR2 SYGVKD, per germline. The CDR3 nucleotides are TGTGCCATCAGCCTCAAAGGGGCGGCCGGGGAGCTGTTTTTT. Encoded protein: CAISLKGAAGELFF.